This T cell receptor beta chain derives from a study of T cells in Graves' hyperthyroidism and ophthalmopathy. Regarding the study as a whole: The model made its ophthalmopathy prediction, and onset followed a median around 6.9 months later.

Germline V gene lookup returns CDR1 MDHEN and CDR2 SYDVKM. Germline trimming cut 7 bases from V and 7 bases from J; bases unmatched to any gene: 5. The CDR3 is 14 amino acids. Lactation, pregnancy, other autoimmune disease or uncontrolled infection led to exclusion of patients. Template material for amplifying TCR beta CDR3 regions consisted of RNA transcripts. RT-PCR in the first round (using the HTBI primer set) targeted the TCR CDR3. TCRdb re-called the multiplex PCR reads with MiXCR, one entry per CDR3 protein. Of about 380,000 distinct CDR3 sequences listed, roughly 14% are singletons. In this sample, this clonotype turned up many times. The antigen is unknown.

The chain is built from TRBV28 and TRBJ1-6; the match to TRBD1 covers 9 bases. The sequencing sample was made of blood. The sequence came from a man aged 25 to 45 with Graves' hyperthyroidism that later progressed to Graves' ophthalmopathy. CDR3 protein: CASTSGQGNSPLHF. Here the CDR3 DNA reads TGTGCCAGCACCTCGGGACAGGGAAATTCACCCCTCCACTTT.